This T cell receptor beta chain was identified during a study of beta chain features in type 1 diabetes. About the research overall: Cell yields, gender and age were comparable in patients and healthy donors.

Donors underwent one heparinised blood draw, 95 to 150 mL on average. V dropped 1 base and J dropped 6; count of bases not matched to a gene: 5. CDR3 length: 14 residues. Germline values: CDR1 LGHNA, CDR2 YNFKEQ. As every portion of the isolated RNA was reverse transcribed, the sequencing read expressed TCRB transcripts. Data came from immunoSEQ multiplex PCR; TCRdb stores just in-frame clones and leaves some out. The sample holds hundreds of thousands of clones, roughly 10% seen once. The sample was naive CD4+ T cells from blood. The TCR comes from a woman aged 18-29 years in good health. The V gene is TRBV4-2, the J gene TRBJ1-2, with TRBD1 identical over 7 bases. In DNA, the CDR3 is TGTGCCAGCAGCCAAGGCTCCGGGACAGATGGCTACACCTTC. Translation: CASSQGSGTDGYTF.